These 26 T cell receptor beta chains originate from one sample sequenced in a study of cytomegalovirus exposure and HLA in healthy donors. PCR primers comprised 60 Vbeta and 13 Jbeta primers. Clones were read by immunoSEQ multiplex PCR, and TCRdb kept only the in-frame ones, dropping some. This sample yields around 230,000 clones, of which about 75% are seen a single time; about 1.7% belongs to the top ten. The sample was PBMCs. All receptors come from a male donor in good health and CMV-seronegative.

This clone appeared a single time. V and J are TRBV2 and TRBJ2-2; D gene unclear. Per germline, CDR1 SNHLY and CDR2 FYNNEI. Deletions cut 7 bases from V and 0 bases from J, with 9 bases between. The CDR3 has 14 residues. The CDR3 bases are TGTGCCAGCATAAGAGCCGCGAACACCGGGGAGCTGTTTTTT. Amino acid sequence: CASIRAANTGELFF.

CDR3: CASSPTPGLVETQYF. CDR3 nucleotides: TGTGCCAGCAGCCCTACCCCGGGACTGGTGGAGACCCAGTACTTC. The V gene is TRBV27, the J gene TRBJ2-5, with D possibly matching TRBD2 (6 bases). The CDR3 is 15 amino acids. CDR1 and CDR2 from the germline V gene are MNHEY and SMNVEV (reference sequence). Trimming removed 6 bases from V and 5 bases from J, with 19 bases in between.

The genes are TRBV19 and TRBJ1-2, with D unclear. Germline-derived CDR1 and CDR2 are LNHDA and SQIVND (reference sequence). The germline V and J ends were trimmed by 3 bases and 0 bases, with 20 bases remaining between them. The CDR3 loop spans 18 amino acids. The CDR3: CASSIDFWATSTNYGYTF. The CDR3 nucleotides are TGTGCCAGTAGTATTGATTTTTGGGCGACATCCACTAACTATGGCTACACCTTC. The whole variable domain, remainder taken from reference TRBV19 and TRBJ1-2, is DGGITQSPKYLFRKEGQNVTLSCEQNLNHDAMYWYRQDPGQGLRLIYYSQIVNDFQKGDIAEGYSVSREKKESFPLTVTSAQKNPTAFYLCASSIDFWATSTNYGYTFGSGTRLTVV.

The chain uses TRBV30 and TRBJ1-1; possible D gene TRBD1, 6 bases. The V end was cut by 5 bases, the J end by 6 bases, with 13 bases between. Per germline, CDR1 GTSNPN and CDR2 SVGIG (reference sequence). This CDR3 is 12 amino acids long. The CDR3 spells CAWETGFAEAFF. The CDR3 DNA reads TGTGCCTGGGAAACAGGGTTCGCTGAAGCTTTCTTT. Variable domain in full (rest from reference TRBV30 and TRBJ1-1): SQTIHQWPATLVQPVGSPLSLECTVEGTSNPNLYWYRQAAGRGLQLLFYSVGIGQISSEVPQNLSASRPQDRQFILSSKKLLLSDSGFYLCAWETGFAEAFFGQGTRLTVV.

This clone has a handful of counts. This sequence joins TRBV6-5 and TRBJ2-7; possible D gene TRBD1, 6 bases. This CDR3 is built from 14 residues. Germline lookup yields CDR1 MNHEY and CDR2 SVGAGI. The V gene lost 5 bases and the J gene lost 2 bases, with 13 bases spanning the gap. The chain's CDR3 is CASSPTDSAYEQYF. CDR3 nucleotide sequence: TGTGCCAGCAGTCCAACGGACAGCGCCTACGAGCAGTACTTC.

The gene calls are TRBV29-1 and TRBJ1-2; no clear D. The V end lost 1 base, the J end lost 0 bases, and 9 bases lay between the germline ends. Germline assignment: CDR1 SQVTM and CDR2 ANQGSEA. The CDR3 is 14 amino acids. CDR3: CSVEGSGTNYGYTF. CDR3 coding DNA: TGCAGCGTTGAAGGTAGCGGGACTAACTATGGCTACACCTTC. Looking up the rest from reference TRBV29-1 and TRBJ1-2 gives the full variable domain: SAVISQKPSRDICQRGTSLTIQCQVDSQVTMMFWYRQQPGQSLTLIATANQGSEATYESGFVIDKFPISRPNLTFSTLTVSNMSPEDSSIYLCSVEGSGTNYGYTFGSGTRLTVV.

V gene TRBV9 combines with J gene TRBJ2-1; a weak D match, TRBD2 (6 bases). The CDR3 is made up of 16 amino acids. Trimming cost V 4 bases and J 4 bases, with 18 bases left between them. CDR1 is SGDLS and CDR2 is YYNGEE in the germline V gene. CDR3 DNA sequence: TGTGCCAGCAGCCTATTGGGACTTCTTCCTTACAATGAGCAGTTCTTC. The encoded protein is CASSLLGLLPYNEQFF.

Only one count was recorded for this clone. The chain carries TRBV27 and TRBJ2-2; D is unclear. Trimming left V 0 bases short and J 3 bases short, with 5 bases between. The V gene's germline CDR1 is MNHEY and CDR2 SMNVEV (reference sequence). This CDR3 has 14 amino acids. This CDR3 reads CASSLSGYTGELFF. In nucleotides, the CDR3 is TGTGCCAGCAGTTTATCCGGGTACACCGGGGAGCTGTTTTTT.

V gene TRBV6-5 combines with J gene TRBJ2-5, with D possibly matching TRBD2 (5 bases). Trimming left V 4 bases short and J 4 bases short, with 10 bases between. This CDR3 comprises 13 residues. Per germline, CDR1 MNHEY and CDR2 SVGAGI. This CDR3 reads CASSFLGGETQYF. The CDR3 region has the DNA TGTGCCAGCAGTTTTTTAGGAGGAGAGACCCAGTACTTC.

This chain joins TRBV28 and TRBJ1-3; D is unresolved. Trimming took off 6 bases at V and 0 bases at J, with 12 bases between the two ends. Germline values: CDR1 MDHEN, CDR2 SYDVKM. The CDR3 is made up of 15 amino acids. CDR3 in DNA: TGTGCCAGCAGGCTGCCGAGGATCTCTGGAAACACCATATATTTT. Amino acid sequence: CASRLPRISGNTIYF.

The rearrangement joins TRBV6-1 to TRBJ2-2; the D gene is possibly TRBD1 (6 bases). V dropped 4 bases and J dropped 6 bases, with 12 bases sitting between them. The CDR3 is 14 amino acids. Germline V gives CDR1 MNHNS, CDR2 SASEGT. The CDR3 loop reads CASSGQGGAGELFF. The CDR3 nucleotides are TGTGCCAGCAGTGGCCAAGGGGGAGCCGGGGAGCTGTTTTTT.

The chain has TRBV27 and TRBJ2-5, with TRBD2 matching 9 bases. The end of the DNA fits TRBJ2-7 better, so the J call may be wrong. Per germline, CDR1 MNHEY and CDR2 SMNVEV (reference sequence). The CDR3 runs to 14 residues. CDR3 residues: CASSISGSSYEQYF. Here the CDR3 DNA reads TGTGCCAGCAGTATTAGCGGGAGCTCCTACGAGCAGTACTTC.

The chain links TRBV5-1 to TRBJ1-2, with TRBD1 matching over 12 bases. J gave up 5 bases and V 2 bases, and 4 bases lay outside the gene matches. The CDR3 is 15 residues long. Germline assignment: CDR1 SGHRS and CDR2 YFSETQ. CDR3 protein: CASSFPGQGAYGYTF. The CDR3 DNA reads as TGCGCCAGCAGCTTTCCGGGACAGGGGGCGTATGGCTACACCTTC.

This clone was seen a few times. V is TRBV4-1 and J is TRBJ2-7; a possible D gene is TRBD2 (5 bases). This CDR3 contains 13 residues. CDR1 MGHRA and CDR2 YSYEKL come from the germline V gene. V shed 4 bases and J shed 5 bases, with 12 bases lying between them. Written as DNA, the CDR3 is TGCGCCAGCAGCCCCGGGCGGGTCCACGAGCAGTACTTC. Encoded protein: CASSPGRVHEQYF.

This clone has more than one count but fewer than ten. This chain uses TRBV6-1 with TRBJ2-1, with 10 bases that match TRBD2. J was trimmed by 4 bases and V by 5 bases; bases with no gene match: 2. Germline-derived CDR1 and CDR2 are MNHNS and SASEGT. CDR3 length equals 14 residues. CDR3 loop: CASSLTSGYNEQFF. The DNA of the CDR3 is TGTGCCAGCAGTCTGACTAGCGGGTACAATGAGCAGTTCTTC.

This sequence joins TRBV6-5 and TRBJ2-1; TRBD1 agrees at 10 bases. CDR1 is MNHEY, CDR2 SVGAGI, per germline. V trimming: 5 bases; J trimming: 1 base; junction bases outside the gene matches: 2. The CDR3 contains 15 residues. The CDR3 DNA is TGTGCCAGCAGTCGGACAGGGGGTTCCTACAATGAGCAGTTCTTC. It codes for CASSRTGGSYNEQFF.

The chain joins TRBV7-9 to TRBJ1-5, with D unclear. The CDR3 runs 13 residues. V lost 5 bases and J lost 3, with 8 bases in between. Looked up from germline, CDR1 is SEHNR and CDR2 is FQNEAQ (reference sequence). The CDR3 nucleotides are TGTGCCAGCAGCCGGGGAACCAATCAGCCCCAGCATTTT. Translation: CASSRGTNQPQHF. The entire variable domain, with the rest obtained from reference TRBV7-9 and TRBJ1-5, is as follows: DTGVSQNPRHKITKRGQNVTFRCDPISEHNRLYWYRQTLGQGPEFLTYFQNEAQLEKSRLLSDRFSAERPKGSFSTLEIQRTEQGDSAMYLCASSRGTNQPQHFGDGTRLSIL.

The chain links TRBV5-4 to TRBJ1-6; the D gene is possibly TRBD1 (5 bases). Germline V gives CDR1 SGHNT, CDR2 YYREEE (reference sequence). Trimming stripped 4 bases from V and 0 bases from J, with 11 bases between. CDR3 length equals 16 residues. The CDR3: CASSPRGSSYNSPLHF. In DNA, the CDR3 is TGTGCCAGCAGCCCGCGGGGGAGCTCCTATAATTCACCCCTCCACTTT.

CDR3 DNA sequence: TGTGCCAGCAACAGGGACATGAACACCGGGGAGCTGTTTTTT. The encoded protein is CASNRDMNTGELFF. The chain uses TRBV6-1 and TRBJ2-2; D perhaps matches TRBD1 (6 bases). CDR3 size: 14 residues. Trimming removed 7 bases from V and 1 base from J, with 10 bases in between. Germline values: CDR1 MNHNS, CDR2 SASEGT.

This clone occurred a few times. The chain recombines TRBV18 with TRBJ1-3; D not certain. The CDR3 extends over 11 amino acids. CDR1 and CDR2 (germline): KGHSH, LQKENI. Trimming pared 11 bases from V and 1 base from J, leaving 6 bases between. CDR3 coding DNA: TGTGCCGGGAGGTCTGGAAACACCATATATTTT. Translating gives CAGRSGNTIYF.

The chain recombines TRBV11-2 with TRBJ2-3, with 13 bases that match TRBD2. Germline values: CDR1 SGHAT, CDR2 FQNNGV. V trimming: 5 bases; J trimming: 5 bases; junction bases outside the gene matches: 10. There are 17 residues in the CDR3. The CDR3 loop is CASSATSGGAYGDTQYF. Written as DNA, the CDR3 is TGTGCCAGCAGCGCTACTAGCGGGGGGGCCTATGGAGATACGCAGTATTTT.

This chain connects TRBV28 to TRBJ1-1, with D maybe TRBD1 (6 bases). This CDR3 has 11 amino acids. Germline V gene sequence: CDR1 MDHEN, CDR2 SYDVKM. The V end lost 5 bases, the J end lost 8 bases, and 9 bases lay between the germline ends. The CDR3 here is CASSGGAEAFF. The CDR3, as DNA: TGTGCCAGCAGTGGGGGGGCAGAAGCTTTCTTT.

This chain joins TRBV5-1 and TRBJ2-6; D is perhaps TRBD2 (5 bases). Per germline, CDR1 SGHRS and CDR2 YFSETQ. The V end was cut by 7 bases, the J end by 4 bases, with 9 bases between. The CDR3 extends over 13 amino acids. The CDR3 is CASGESGANVLTF. CDR3 coding DNA: TGCGCCAGCGGGGAGAGCGGGGCCAACGTCCTGACTTTC.

The genes are TRBV6-5 and TRBJ2-3, with 8 bases identical to TRBD1. After removal of 4 bases from V and 4 bases from J, the junction contained 4 bases not matched to a gene. The CDR3 length is 14 residues. Germline V lookup: CDR1 MNHEY, CDR2 SVGAGI. The CDR3 sequence: CASSLQGEADTQYF. DNA of the CDR3: TGTGCCAGCAGTTTACAGGGGGAAGCAGATACGCAGTATTTT.

The J gene is TRBJ1-1, the V gene TRBV5-1; no reliable D call. The germline V gene has CDR1 SGHRS and CDR2 YFSETQ. There are 14 residues in the CDR3. V lost 6 bases and J 1 base, leaving 13 bases between the germline ends. The CDR3 coding sequence is TGCGCCAGCACCCCGGCGGAGGGGAACACTGAAGCTTTCTTT. Translated: CASTPAEGNTEAFF.

The V and J genes are TRBV28 and TRBJ2-1; weak D call: TRBD2 (6 bases). Germline V gene data show CDR1 as MDHEN and CDR2 as SYDVKM. The CDR3 consists of 16 residues. V lost 5 bases and J 4 bases, leaving 18 bases between the germline ends. The CDR3 loop is CASSPLGGIGYNEQFF. CDR3 DNA: TGTGCCAGCAGTCCCCTTGGCGGGATCGGTTACAATGAGCAGTTCTTC.